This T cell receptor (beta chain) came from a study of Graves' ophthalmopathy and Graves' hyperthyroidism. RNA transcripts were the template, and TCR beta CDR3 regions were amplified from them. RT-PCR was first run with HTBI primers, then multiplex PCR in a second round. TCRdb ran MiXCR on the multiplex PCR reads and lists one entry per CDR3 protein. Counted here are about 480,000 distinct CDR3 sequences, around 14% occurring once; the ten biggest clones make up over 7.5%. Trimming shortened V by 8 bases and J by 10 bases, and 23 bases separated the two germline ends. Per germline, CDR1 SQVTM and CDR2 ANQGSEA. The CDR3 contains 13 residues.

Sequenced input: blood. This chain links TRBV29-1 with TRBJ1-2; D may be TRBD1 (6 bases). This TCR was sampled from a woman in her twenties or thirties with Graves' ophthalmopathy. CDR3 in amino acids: CSFTGSSSSPYTF. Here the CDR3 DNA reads TGCAGCTTTACAGGGTCCTCGTCTTCGCCCTACACCTTC. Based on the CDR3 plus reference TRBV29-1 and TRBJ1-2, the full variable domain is SAVISQKPSRDICQRGTSLTIQCQVDSQVTMMFWYRQQPGQSLTLIATANQGSEATYESGFVIDKFPISRPNLTFSTLTVSNMSPEDSSIYLCSFTGSSSSPYTFGSGTRLTVV.